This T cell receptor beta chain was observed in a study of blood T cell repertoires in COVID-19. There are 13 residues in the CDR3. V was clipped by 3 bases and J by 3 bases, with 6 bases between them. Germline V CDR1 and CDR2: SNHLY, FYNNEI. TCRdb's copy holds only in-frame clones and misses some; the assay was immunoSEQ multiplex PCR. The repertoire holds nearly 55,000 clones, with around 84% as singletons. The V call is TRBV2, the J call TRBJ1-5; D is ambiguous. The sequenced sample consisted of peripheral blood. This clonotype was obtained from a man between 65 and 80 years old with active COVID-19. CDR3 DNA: TGTGCCAGCAGTGAGCAGGCCAATCAGCCCCAGCATTTT. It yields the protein CASSEQANQPQHF.